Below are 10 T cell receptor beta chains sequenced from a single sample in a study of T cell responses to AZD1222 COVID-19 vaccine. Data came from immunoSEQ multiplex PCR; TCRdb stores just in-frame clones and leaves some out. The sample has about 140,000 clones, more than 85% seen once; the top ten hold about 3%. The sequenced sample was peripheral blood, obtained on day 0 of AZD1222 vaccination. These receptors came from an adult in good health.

The CDR3: CASSPDRFNSPLHF. In nucleotides, the CDR3 is TGCGCCAGCAGCCCGGACAGGTTTAATTCACCCCTCCACTTT. The chain employs TRBV4-1 and TRBJ1-6; 7 bases align to TRBD1. The CDR3 extends over 14 amino acids. With V trimmed by 4 bases and J by 6 bases, 3 bases remained unmatched. Germline-derived CDR1 and CDR2 are MGHRA and YSYEKL.

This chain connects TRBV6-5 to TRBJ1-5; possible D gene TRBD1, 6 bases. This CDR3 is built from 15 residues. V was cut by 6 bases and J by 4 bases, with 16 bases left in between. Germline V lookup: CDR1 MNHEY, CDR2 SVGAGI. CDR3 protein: CASRLRRGRNQPQHF. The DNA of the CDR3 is TGTGCCAGCAGATTACGCCGGGGGCGGAATCAGCCCCAGCATTTT.

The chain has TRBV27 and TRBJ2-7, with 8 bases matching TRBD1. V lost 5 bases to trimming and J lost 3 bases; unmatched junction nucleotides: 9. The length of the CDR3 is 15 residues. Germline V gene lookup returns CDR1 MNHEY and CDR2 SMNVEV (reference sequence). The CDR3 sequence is CASSTSGTGLYEQYF. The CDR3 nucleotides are TGTGCCAGCAGTACCTCCGGGACAGGACTCTACGAGCAGTACTTC.

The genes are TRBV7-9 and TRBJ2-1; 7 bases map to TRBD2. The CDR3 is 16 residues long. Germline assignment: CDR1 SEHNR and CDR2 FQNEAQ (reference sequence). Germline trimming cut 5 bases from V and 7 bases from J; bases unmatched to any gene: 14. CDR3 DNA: TGTGCCAGCAGCCGCCAGGGACTACTTAAGATTAATGAGCAGTTCTTC. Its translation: CASSRQGLLKINEQFF.

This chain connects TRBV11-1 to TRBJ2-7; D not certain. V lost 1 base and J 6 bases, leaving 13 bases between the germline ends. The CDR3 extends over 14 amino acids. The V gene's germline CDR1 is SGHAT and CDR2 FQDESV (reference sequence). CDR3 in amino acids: CASSLGIQAGEQYF. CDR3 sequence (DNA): TGTGCCAGCAGCTTAGGGATTCAGGCCGGCGAGCAGTACTTC.

The CDR3 here is CASSPWLAGEVYNEQFF. In DNA form, the CDR3 reads TGTGCCAGCTCACCTTGGTTAGCGGGAGAGGTATACAATGAGCAGTTCTTC. The chain combines TRBV18 with TRBJ2-1; 9 nucleotides align to TRBD2. The CDR3 consists of 17 residues. Trimming took 3 bases from V and 4 from J; bases not matched to a gene: 10. The V gene's germline CDR1 is KGHSH and CDR2 LQKENI.

This chain's CDR3 is CASSPLGQQETQYF. DNA for the CDR3: TGTGCCAGCTCACCTTTGGGACAGCAAGAGACCCAGTACTTC. This chain links TRBV18 with TRBJ2-5, with TRBD1 matching 7 bases. This CDR3 region has 14 residues. Germline lookup yields CDR1 KGHSH and CDR2 LQKENI. V shed 3 bases, J shed 2 bases, and the junction held 3 bases outside the gene matches.

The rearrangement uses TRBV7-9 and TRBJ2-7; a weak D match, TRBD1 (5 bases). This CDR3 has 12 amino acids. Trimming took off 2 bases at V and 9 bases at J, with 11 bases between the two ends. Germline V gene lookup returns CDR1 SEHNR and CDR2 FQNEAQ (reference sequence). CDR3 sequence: CASSLKGVGQYF. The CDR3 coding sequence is TGTGCCAGCAGCTTAAAAGGGGTTGGGCAGTACTTC. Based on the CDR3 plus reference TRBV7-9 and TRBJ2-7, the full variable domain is DTGVSQNPRHKITKRGQNVTFRCDPISEHNRLYWYRQTLGQGPEFLTYFQNEAQLEKSRLLSDRFSAERPKGSFSTLEIQRTEQGDSAMYLCASSLKGVGQYFGPGTRLTVT.

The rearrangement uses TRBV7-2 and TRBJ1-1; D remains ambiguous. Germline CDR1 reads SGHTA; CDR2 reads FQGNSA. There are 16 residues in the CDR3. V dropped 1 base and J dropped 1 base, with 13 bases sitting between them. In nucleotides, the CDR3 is TGTGCCAGCAGCTTAGGTTTACGTCGGAGGAACACTGAAGCTTTCTTT. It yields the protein CASSLGLRRRNTEAFF.

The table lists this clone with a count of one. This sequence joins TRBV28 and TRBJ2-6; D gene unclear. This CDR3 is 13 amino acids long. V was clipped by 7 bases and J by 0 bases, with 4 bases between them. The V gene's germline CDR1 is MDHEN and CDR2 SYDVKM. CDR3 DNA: TGTGCCAGCAAACTCTCTGGGGCCAACGTCCTGACTTTC. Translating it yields CASKLSGANVLTF.